The subject of this entry is one T cell receptor beta chain. Its antigen is undetermined. The entry originates in a study of T cell responses to AZD1222 COVID-19 vaccine. General study results and limits: Donor demographics were predominantly white British with a female majority; clonal diversity may be underestimated.

The CDR3 consists of 13 residues. Germline V gene data show CDR1 as GTSNPN and CDR2 as SVGIG (reference sequence). V was trimmed by 0 bases and J by 7 bases, leaving 10 bases between them. Libraries were prepared by immunoSEQ multiplex PCR; TCRdb keeps only in-frame clonotypes and omits some of them. The table includes some 30,000 clones, about nine tenths detected once. The specimen was peripheral blood, collected on day 0 of AZD1222 vaccination. J is TRBJ1-5 and V is TRBV30; possibly TRBD1 for D (5 bases). The receptor was derived from an adult in good health. CDR3 loop: CAWSVDNGQPQHF. The CDR3 DNA sequence: TGTGCCTGGAGTGTGGACAACGGGCAGCCCCAGCATTTT.